This T cell receptor beta chain was captured in a study of cytomegalovirus exposure and HLA in healthy donors. Broader study findings: In vitro, a few CMV-associated chains proved specific for CMV antigens. Some TCR beta chains (more than 150 of them) were listed as cytomegalovirus-associated.

This CDR3 contains 15 residues. V dropped 5 bases and J dropped 5 bases, with 19 bases sitting between them. Germline CDR1 SGHVS, CDR2 FQNEAQ. For this clone: Its specificity is unknown.

Sequencing used immunoSEQ multiplex PCR; TCRdb keeps in-frame clones, though not all of them. The sample lists over 55,000 clones; around 96% were seen once. Separation from the roughly 670-subject first cohort characterized the roughly 110-subject validation cohort, to which the donors belonged. The gene calls are TRBV7-8 and TRBJ2-7; D may be TRBD1 (6 bases). The source is a young man in good health and CMV-seronegative. The sample taken for sequencing was PBMCs. CDR3 loop: CASSPDRFQIDEQYF. For the CDR3, the DNA is TGTGCCAGCAGCCCCGACAGGTTTCAAATAGACGAGCAGTACTTC.